The table lists the clone carrying this TCR beta chain with a few counts. Its antigen remains unknown. These data come from a study of CD8 T cells in ankylosing spondylitis. Each TCR beta library was made by quantitative 5'-RACE that incorporated molecular barcodes. TCRdb redid the calling of the 5' RACE reads with MiXCR, one entry per CDR3 protein. The repertoire holds hundreds of thousands of distinct CDR3 sequences, with roughly 32% as singletons. CDR1 ENHRY and CDR2 SYGVKD come from the germline V gene. The CDR3 has 14 amino acids. Trimming removed 6 bases from V and 1 base from J, with 12 bases in between. Study results and caveats: Disease-linked clones, CD8+, were relatively rare in peripheral blood. Reported data indicate significant enrichment of disease-linked clones within matched ankylosing spondylitis synovial fluid. Ankylosing spondylitis blood seemed to carry a telltale TCR beta motif made of several highly homologous variants.

This TCR derives from a male donor with ankylosing spondylitis or in good health (not recorded which). Material for sequencing was blood, either unsorted or a sorted T cell fraction (not recorded which). The chain recombines TRBV10-3 with TRBJ1-1; the D gene is possibly TRBD1 (5 bases). CDR3 DNA sequence: TGTGCCATCAGCGCGGACAACGCGAACACTGAAGCTTTCTTT. Protein: CAISADNANTEAFF.